This T cell receptor (beta chain) was sequenced in a study of T cells after yellow fever vaccination. Findings and caveats of the study: Among all clonotypes, a small share was observed in both CD4 and CD8 compartments. Highly abundant clonotypes carried over from the bulk population could end up in FACS-sorted repertoires as contaminants.

This clonotype was recorded many times. Antigen specificity is unknown. CDR1 is SGHRS and CDR2 is YFSETQ in the germline V gene. Germline trimming cut 5 bases from V and 6 bases from J; bases unmatched to any gene: 7. The CDR3 is 13 amino acids. By 5'RACE template switching, TCR cDNA was produced, with a universal primer site and UMIs added in the process. TCRdb reprocessed the 5' RACE reads via MiXCR and lists one record per CDR3 protein. The sample lists approximately 250,000 distinct CDR3 sequences, approximately 3.5% occurring once. Sequenced here: PBMCs, sampled 15 days after the yellow fever booster vaccination. The clonotype comes from a man in his late teens or twenties who received the YFV17D yellow fever vaccine. The genes are TRBV5-1 and TRBJ1-1; TRBD1 matches at 7 bases. CDR3: CASSFGDSPEAFF. The CDR3 DNA follows: TGCGCCAGCAGTTTCGGGGACAGCCCTGAAGCTTTCTTT.